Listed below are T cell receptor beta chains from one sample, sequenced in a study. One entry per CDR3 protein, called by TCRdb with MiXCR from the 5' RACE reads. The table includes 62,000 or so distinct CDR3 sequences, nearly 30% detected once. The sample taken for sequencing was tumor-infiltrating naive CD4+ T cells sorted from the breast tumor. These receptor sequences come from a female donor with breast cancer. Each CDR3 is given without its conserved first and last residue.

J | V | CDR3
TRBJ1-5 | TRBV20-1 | SASVLGAEPDQPQH
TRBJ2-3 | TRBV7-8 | ASSSGLGHTDTQY
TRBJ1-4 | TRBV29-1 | SVEGSGTGDEKLF
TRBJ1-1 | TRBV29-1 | SVVRTASVNTEAF
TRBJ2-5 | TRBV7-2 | ASSMPGTGGETQY
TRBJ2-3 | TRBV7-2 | ASSYTSGGGRDTQY
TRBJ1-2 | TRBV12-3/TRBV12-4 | ASSSAGTGSYGYT
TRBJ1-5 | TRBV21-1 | ASSNNRQDGQPQH
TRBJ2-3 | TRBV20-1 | SASSAGVSDTQY
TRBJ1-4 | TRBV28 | ASSPQGAGKEKLF
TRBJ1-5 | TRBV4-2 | ASSQFEAQPQH
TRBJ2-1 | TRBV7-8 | ASSSRDRANEQF
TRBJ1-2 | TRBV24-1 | ATSDPDWNYGYT
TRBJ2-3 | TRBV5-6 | ASSVDLSDTQY
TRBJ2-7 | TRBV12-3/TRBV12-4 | ASSRNYEQY
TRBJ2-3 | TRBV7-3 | ASSRTSDGTQY
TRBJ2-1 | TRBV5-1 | ASSLAEGGRNEQF
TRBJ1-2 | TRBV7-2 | ASSFLDSYGYT
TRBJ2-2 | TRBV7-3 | ASSLSGGYTGELF
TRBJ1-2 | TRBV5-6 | ASSLGRNIYGYT
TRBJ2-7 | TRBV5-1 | ASSLATLGDEQY
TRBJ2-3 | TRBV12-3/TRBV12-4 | ASGSEPGGTDTQY
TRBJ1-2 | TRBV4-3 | ASSQETQRQIYGYT
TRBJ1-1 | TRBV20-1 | SARDGLGAEAF
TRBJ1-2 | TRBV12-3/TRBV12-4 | ASSLGEELGYT
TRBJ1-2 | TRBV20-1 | SALSRQGGYGYT
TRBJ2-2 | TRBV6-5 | ASSYSGGVWTGELF
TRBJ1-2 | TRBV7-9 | ASGVLLQGVDYGYT
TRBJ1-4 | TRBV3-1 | ASSQLTTTNEKLS
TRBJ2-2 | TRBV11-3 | ASSPALGRLNTGELF
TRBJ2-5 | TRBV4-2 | ASSQGLAGYQETQY
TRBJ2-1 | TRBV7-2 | ASSFQGVVLFNEQF
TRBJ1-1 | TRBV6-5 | ASSYWREAF
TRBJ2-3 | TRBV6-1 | ASSGTRALTGDTQY
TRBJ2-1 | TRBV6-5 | ASSLIAGNEQF
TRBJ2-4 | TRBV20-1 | SARHRQGKNIQY
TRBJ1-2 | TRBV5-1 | ASSLKASNYGYT
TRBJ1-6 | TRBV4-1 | ASSQGAYNSPLH
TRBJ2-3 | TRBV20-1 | SARAWTSSDTQY
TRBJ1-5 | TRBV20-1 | SARGGTGGFNQPQH
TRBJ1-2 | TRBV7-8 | ASSGRGQGAGGYT
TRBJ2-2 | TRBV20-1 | SARSLPGGRRNTGELF